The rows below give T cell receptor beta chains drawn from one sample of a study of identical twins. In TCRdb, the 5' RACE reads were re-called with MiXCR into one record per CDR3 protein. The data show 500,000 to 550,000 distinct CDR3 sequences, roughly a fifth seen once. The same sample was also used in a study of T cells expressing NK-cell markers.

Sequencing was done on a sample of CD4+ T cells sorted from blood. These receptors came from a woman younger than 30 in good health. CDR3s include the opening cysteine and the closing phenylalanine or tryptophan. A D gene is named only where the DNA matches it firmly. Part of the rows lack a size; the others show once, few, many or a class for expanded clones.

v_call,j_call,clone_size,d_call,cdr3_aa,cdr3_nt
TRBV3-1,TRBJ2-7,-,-,CASSRRTVSYEQYF,TGTGCCAGCAGCCGCCGGACCGTTTCCTACGAGCAGTACTTC
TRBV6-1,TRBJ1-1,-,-,CASILRPGLNTEAFF,TGTGCCAGCATCCTACGGCCCGGGCTGAACACTGAAGCTTTCTTT
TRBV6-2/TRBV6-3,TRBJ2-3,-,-,CASSYFTTQSAQYF,TGTGCCAGCAGTTACTTCACCACCCAGTCAGCGCAGTATTTT
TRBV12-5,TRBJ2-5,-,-,CASARRNGETQYF,TGTGCTAGTGCCAGACGAAACGGAGAGACCCAGTACTTC
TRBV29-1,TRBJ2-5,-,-,CSVGPYETQYF,TGCAGCGTGGGACCGTACGAGACCCAGTACTTC
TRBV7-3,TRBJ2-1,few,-,CASSPLASMREQFF,TGTGCCAGCAGCCCATTGGCGAGTATGAGAGAGCAGTTCTTC
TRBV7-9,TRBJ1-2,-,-,CASSLDWGRGYGYTF,TGTGCCAGCAGCTTAGATTGGGGGCGCGGCTATGGCTACACCTTC
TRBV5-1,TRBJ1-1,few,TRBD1,CASSLGQGEGEAFF,TGCGCCAGCAGCTTGGGGCAGGGGGAAGGAGAAGCTTTCTTT
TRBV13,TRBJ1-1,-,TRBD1,CASSPGQGAQVTEAFF,TGTGCCAGCAGCCCTGGACAGGGGGCGCAGGTCACTGAAGCTTTCTTT
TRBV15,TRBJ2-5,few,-,CATSSRHIQETQYF,TGTGCCACCAGCAGCCGACACATTCAAGAGACCCAGTACTTC
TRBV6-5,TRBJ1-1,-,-,CASSYEGSSHTEAFF,TGTGCCAGCAGTTACGAGGGAAGCAGCCACACTGAAGCTTTCTTT
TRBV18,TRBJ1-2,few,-,CASSPTPSGNYGYTF,TGTGCCAGCTCACCTACGCCCTCAGGGAACTATGGCTACACCTTC